This TCR beta chain was sequenced in a study of blood T cell repertoires in COVID-19. Source study methods: Amplifying reference gene primers gave estimates of nucleated cell counts. Clones were sequenced by immunoSEQ multiplex PCR, and TCRdb holds only the in-frame ones, with some missing. V, J and clone size are those of that table, while D and trimming were read from the DNA. The sample has about 170,000 clones, 89% seen once. The CDR3 is 17 amino acids. Germline-derived CDR1 and CDR2 are MNHEY and SMNVEV (reference sequence). Trimming took 6 bases from V and 0 from J, leaving 15 bases between them.

The sequenced sample consisted of PBMCs or T cells enriched from blood (not recorded which). The sequence came from a woman under 30 who had recovered from COVID-19. The rearrangement links TRBV27 to TRBJ2-6; D is perhaps TRBD1 (6 bases). In nucleotides, the CDR3 is TGTGCCAGCAGCGTTGTCACAGGGAGCTCTGGGGCCAACGTCCTGACTTTC. Amino acids: CASSVVTGSSGANVLTF.